A selection of T cell receptor beta chains follows, all from one sample in a study of T cell repertoires in MIS-A myocarditis. Measured with immunoSEQ multiplex PCR; TCRdb has only the in-frame clones, and not every one. The table shows 6,600 or so clones, with nearly 80% occurring only once. Source material: right inferior lung lobe tissue obtained at autopsy. These TCRs come from a man aged 18 to 30 with fulminant myocarditis from multisystem inflammatory syndrome in adults (MIS-A) after COVID-19. CDR3s include the opening cysteine and the closing phenylalanine or tryptophan. Each record gives: clone size, D gene, V gene, J gene, CDR3 protein, CDR3 DNA. A D gene is named only where the DNA matches it firmly. Clone size is stated in some rows and not others, as once, few, many or a class when expanded.

-	-	TRBV7-2	TRBJ1-1	CASSLSLGMNTEAFF	TGTGCCAGCAGCTTAAGTCTGGGGATGAACACTGAAGCTTTCTTT
-	-	TRBV29-1	TRBJ2-3	CSVAQGWEADTQYF	TGCAGCGTTGCGCAGGGGTGGGAGGCAGATACGCAGTATTTT
-	-	TRBV21-1	TRBJ2-7	CASRPGSRVDEQYF	TGTGCCAGCCGTCCGGGGAGCAGGGTGGACGAGCAGTACTTC
-	-	TRBV7-5	TRBJ2-3	CARSFVRGQDTQYF	TGTGCCAGAAGCTTCGTAAGGGGCCAAGATACGCAGTATTTT
once	-	TRBV19	TRBJ2-3	CASSIERRDTQYF	TGTGCCAGTAGTATCGAGAGGCGCGATACGCAGTATTTT
-	-	TRBV27	TRBJ2-7	CASSSFQGYEQYF	TGTGCCAGCAGTTCTTTTCAGGGGTACGAGCAGTACTTC
once	-	TRBV7-9	TRBJ1-3	CASSSTGNTIYF	TGTGCCAGCAGCTCAACGGGAAACACCATATATTTT
-	-	TRBV30	TRBJ2-1	CAWIPLGLSPYNEQFF	TGTGCCTGGATCCCCCTAGGATTGTCCCCTTACAATGAGCAGTTCTTC
few	-	TRBV29-1	TRBJ1-2	CSAGGGQNYGYTF	TGCAGCGCGGGGGGTGGACAGAACTATGGCTACACCTTC
-	TRBD2	TRBV9	TRBJ2-1	CASSVAPSGRSNEQFF	TGTGCCAGCAGCGTAGCTCCTAGCGGGAGATCAAATGAGCAGTTCTTC